The 23 T cell receptor beta chains listed next were all sequenced from one sample in a study of graft-versus-host responses after intestinal transplantation. Method: immunoSEQ multiplex PCR; TCRdb's copy keeps in-frame clones and lacks some. The table records around 90,000 clones, over 90% of them present only once. No cognate antigen is known for these TCRs. Material: unstimulated CD4+ T cells sorted from spleen or lymph node cells, obtained before transplant. All receptors derive from a human donor who was the organ donor for an intestinal transplant.

This rearrangement joins TRBV9 to TRBJ1-1, with D uncertain. This CDR3 comprises 13 residues. Deletions cut 0 bases from V and 0 bases from J, with 3 bases between. Germline-derived CDR1 and CDR2 are SGDLS and YYNGEE. The CDR3 here is CASSVDMNTEAFF. The CDR3, as DNA: TGTGCCAGCAGCGTAGACATGAACACTGAAGCTTTCTTT.

In DNA, the CDR3 is TGTGCCAGCAGCTTGGATGGGGTCCCCTCCTATGGCTACACCTTC. Amino acids: CASSLDGVPSYGYTF. The chain couples TRBV5-5 to TRBJ1-2, with D unclear. This CDR3 is built from 15 residues. CDR1 is SGHKS, CDR2 YYEKEE, per germline (reference sequence). Trimming took off 0 bases at V and 4 bases at J, with 13 bases between the two ends.

This CDR3 reads CASRIQHETSNTIYF. CDR3 bases: TGTGCCAGCAGAATACAACACGAGACCAGCAACACCATATATTTT. The chain combines TRBV7-9 with TRBJ1-3; unclear D gene. The CDR3 is made up of 15 amino acids. The ends were cut back, 6 bases at V and 7 bases at J, with 19 bases in the middle. Germline CDR1 SEHNR, CDR2 FQNEAQ (reference sequence).

The chain uses TRBV5-6 and TRBJ1-1; D possibly corresponds to TRBD1 (6 bases). The ends were cut back, 2 bases at V and 1 base at J, with 15 bases in the middle. There are 16 residues in the CDR3. Germline V gives CDR1 SGHDT, CDR2 YYEEEE. CDR3 nucleotide sequence: TGTGCCAGCAGCTTCGACCCAGGGGTTCAGAACACTGAAGCTTTCTTT. Its translation: CASSFDPGVQNTEAFF. The full variable domain, completed using reference TRBV5-6 and TRBJ1-1, is DAGVTQSPTHLIKTRGQQVTLRCSPKSGHDTVSWYQQALGQGPQFIFQYYEEEERQRGNFPDRFSGHQFPNYSSELNVNALLLGDSALYLCASSFDPGVQNTEAFFGQGTRLTVV.

The gene calls are TRBV11-2 and TRBJ2-3, with 7 bases aligning to TRBD1. Germline lookup yields CDR1 SGHAT and CDR2 FQNNGV. V lost 1 base to trimming and J lost 2 bases; unmatched junction nucleotides: 6. This CDR3 comprises 16 residues. CDR3 bases: TGTGCCAGCAGCTTAGGCCCAGGGGGACCCACAGATACGCAGTATTTT. Amino acids: CASSLGPGGPTDTQYF.

V gene TRBV6-5 combines with J gene TRBJ2-5, with D unclear. The CDR3 consists of 12 residues. Germline loops: CDR1 MNHEY, CDR2 SVGAGI. Trimming left V 5 bases short and J 2 bases short, with 6 bases between. The CDR3 reads CASSGPQETQYF. The CDR3 region has the DNA TGTGCCAGCAGTGGCCCTCAAGAGACCCAGTACTTC.

J is TRBJ2-7 and V is TRBV4-1; 7 bases are a match to TRBD2. V dropped 2 bases and J dropped 5; count of bases not matched to a gene: 9. The CDR3 loop spans 15 amino acids. Germline V gives CDR1 MGHRA, CDR2 YSYEKL. CDR3 coding DNA: TGCGCCAGCAGCCAAAGGACTAGTTCGAACCACGAGCAGTACTTC. It encodes CASSQRTSSNHEQYF.

V usage is TRBV28 and J usage is TRBJ1-2, with 9 bases lining up with TRBD1. Germline CDR1 and CDR2: MDHEN and SYDVKM. The ends lost 3 bases at V and 6 bases at J; junction bases unmatched: 5. This CDR3 contains 14 residues. The CDR3 loop is CASSFGQGRDGYTF. DNA of the CDR3: TGTGCCAGCAGTTTCGGACAGGGGCGCGATGGCTACACCTTC.

The rearrangement links TRBV6-1 to TRBJ1-6; 7 nucleotides match TRBD1. From germline, CDR1 is MNHNS and CDR2 SASEGT. The CDR3 is 15 residues long. V lost 5 bases and J lost 7; bases outside the gene matches: 8. CDR3 loop: CASSSRGAGNSPLHF. CDR3 bases: TGTGCCAGCAGTTCCAGGGGGGCAGGGAATTCACCCCTCCACTTT.

J is TRBJ1-5 and V is TRBV28, with a weak D call TRBD1 (5 bases). Between the trimmed V and J ends, which lost 10 bases and 5 bases, there was a span of 15 bases. The CDR3 totals 13 residues. From germline, CDR1 is MDHEN and CDR2 SYDVKM. The CDR3 DNA follows: TGTGCCACCCGGACAATCCCCGATCAGCCCCAGCATTTT. Residues: CATRTIPDQPQHF. Looking up the rest from reference TRBV28 and TRBJ1-5 gives the full variable domain: DVKVTQSSRYLVKRTGEKVFLECVQDMDHENMFWYRQDPGLGLRLIYFSYDVKMKEKGDIPEGYSVSREKKERFSLILESASTNQTSMYLCATRTIPDQPQHFGDGTRLSIL.

The chain carries TRBV11-2 and TRBJ2-7; 12 bases agree with TRBD1. The CDR3 has 15 amino acids. The germline CDR1 and CDR2 sequences are SGHAT and FQNNGV. V gave up 3 bases and J gave up 4 bases; unmatched junction bases: 4. The CDR3 spells CASSFPGQGAYEQYF. Written as DNA, the CDR3 is TGTGCCAGCAGCTTTCCGGGACAGGGGGCTTACGAGCAGTACTTC.

The chain joins TRBV23-1 to TRBJ1-1, with D possibly being TRBD1 (5 bases). TRBV23-1 is placed among ORFs of uncertain function. The CDR3 loop spans 14 amino acids. Between the trimmed V and J ends, which lost 3 bases and 0 bases, there was a span of 8 bases. CDR3 residues: CASSQGRMNTEAFF. The CDR3 coding sequence is TGCGCCAGCAGTCAGGGACGGATGAACACTGAAGCTTTCTTT.

The genes are TRBV7-3 and TRBJ2-3; D gene uncertain. Trimming removed 5 bases from V and 5 bases from J, with 11 bases in between. Germline V gene data show CDR1 as SGHTA and CDR2 as FQGTGA. CDR3 length equals 13 residues. The CDR3 bases are TGTGCCAGCAGCGCTGGCCCGGGAGATACGCAGTATTTT. This sequence encodes CASSAGPGDTQYF.

V gene TRBV5-1 combines with J gene TRBJ2-1; 10 nucleotides align to TRBD1. Germline values: CDR1 SGHRS, CDR2 YFSETQ. After removal of 4 bases from V and 2 bases from J, the junction contained 6 bases not matched to a gene. The CDR3 is made up of 16 amino acids. The CDR3: CASSGGTGVPYNEQFF. Here the CDR3 DNA reads TGCGCCAGCAGCGGAGGGACAGGGGTCCCCTACAATGAGCAGTTCTTC.

This chain uses TRBV7-2 with TRBJ2-1; no reliable D call. Trimming left V 1 base short and J 3 bases short, with 13 bases between. This CDR3 region has 16 residues. CDR1 is SGHTA and CDR2 is FQGNSA in the germline V gene. The CDR3 sequence is CASSLGRGTHYNEQFF. The CDR3 region has the DNA TGTGCCAGCAGCTTAGGGCGAGGAACACACTACAATGAGCAGTTCTTC.

The chain uses TRBV2 and TRBJ1-1; 7 nucleotides line up with TRBD1. Germline V gene sequence: CDR1 SNHLY, CDR2 FYNNEI. J gave up 6 bases and V 6 bases, and 7 bases lay outside the gene matches. CDR3 length: 13 amino acids. CDR3: CASSREGAAEAFF. The CDR3 DNA sequence: TGTGCCAGCAGCAGGGAGGGGGCTGCTGAAGCTTTCTTT.

V and J are TRBV6-6 and TRBJ1-2; weak D call: TRBD1 (5 bases). Germline CDR1 reads MNHNY; CDR2 reads SVGAGI (reference sequence). V was pared by 8 bases and J by 0 bases, with 10 bases between. CDR3 length equals 13 residues. The DNA for the CDR3 is TGTGCCAGCCTCGGAGGGGCTAACTATGGCTACACCTTC. This codes for CASLGGANYGYTF.

The chain joins TRBV7-2 to TRBJ1-4; D unresolved. The CDR3 sequence is 14 residues long. The germline gives CDR1 SGHTA, CDR2 FQGNSA. The ends were cut back, 5 bases at V and 6 bases at J, with 13 bases in the middle. The CDR3 DNA reads TGTGCCAGCAGCCAAGGTGTCGCCGATGAAAAACTGTTTTTT. This gives the protein CASSQGVADEKLFF.

The chain's CDR3 is CASSEYGVGPQHF. DNA of the CDR3: TGTGCCAGCAGTGAATACGGGGTTGGGCCCCAGCATTTT. This chain joins TRBV6-5 and TRBJ1-5, with D unclear. Looked up from germline, CDR1 is MNHEY and CDR2 is SVGAGI. The ends were cut back, 5 bases at V and 9 bases at J, with 14 bases in the middle. The CDR3 runs 13 residues.

The chain joins TRBV18 to TRBJ2-7; 8 bases line up with TRBD2. The V and J ends lost 0 bases and 2 bases, in that order; junction bases with no gene match: 6. The CDR3 contains 16 residues. CDR1 KGHSH and CDR2 LQKENI come from the germline V gene. CDR3 sequence (DNA): TGTGCCAGCTCACCACCCAGAGTTAGCGGGGCCTACGAGCAGTACTTC. The encoded protein is CASSPPRVSGAYEQYF.

This sequence joins TRBV11-2 and TRBJ2-5; 13 positions agree with TRBD2. J was trimmed by 7 bases and V by 6 bases; bases with no gene match: 2. The CDR3 runs 13 residues. CDR1 SGHAT and CDR2 FQNNGV come from the germline V gene. Written as DNA, the CDR3 is TGTGCCAGCAGACTAGCGGGGGGGCGGACCCAGTACTTC. Translation: CASRLAGGRTQYF.

J is TRBJ1-2 and V is TRBV6-1; D possibly corresponds to TRBD1 (5 bases). The CDR3 has 13 amino acids. Deletions cut 10 bases from V and 4 bases from J, with 16 bases between. Germline CDR1 MNHNS, CDR2 SASEGT. The CDR3 DNA reads as TGTGCCACCGAAACCGGGACCCTCTATGGCTACACCTTC. This translates into CATETGTLYGYTF.

J is TRBJ2-2 and V is TRBV11-2, with TRBD1 matching over 7 bases. This CDR3 spans 15 amino acids. CDR1 SGHAT and CDR2 FQNNGV come from the germline V gene. The V and J ends lost 3 bases and 1 base, in that order; junction bases with no gene match: 2. CDR3: CASSLGQKNTGELFF. The DNA of the CDR3 is TGTGCCAGCAGCTTGGGACAGAAGAACACCGGGGAGCTGTTTTTT.